A single sample is the source of the 14 T cell receptor beta chains below, sequenced in a study of cytomegalovirus exposure and HLA in healthy donors. Here immunoSEQ multiplex PCR was the method, and the copy in TCRdb shows in-frame clones only, minus some. This sample has 200,000 to 300,000 clones, with less than 95% found just once. Sequenced: PBMCs. The receptors shown here come from a woman in her twenties or thirties in good health and CMV-seronegative.

The V gene is TRBV19, the J gene TRBJ2-1; D is perhaps TRBD2 (6 bases). The V gene lost 1 base and the J gene lost 2 bases, with 9 bases spanning the gap. The CDR3 is 15 residues long. CDR1 and CDR2 from the germline V gene are LNHDA and SQIVND (reference sequence). CDR3 nucleotides: TGTGCCAGTAGTATAGCCGGCGGGACCTACAATGAGCAGTTCTTC. Residues: CASSIAGGTYNEQFF.

The gene calls are TRBV6-5 and TRBJ2-3; 8 bases map to TRBD2. J lost 4 bases, V lost 10 bases, and 13 bases had no gene match. The CDR3 loop spans 15 amino acids. Looked up from germline, CDR1 is MNHEY and CDR2 is SVGAGI. CDR3 loop: CATARSGSSPDTQYF. CDR3 sequence (DNA): TGTGCCACCGCCCGCAGCGGGAGCTCCCCAGATACGCAGTATTTT.

The chain uses TRBV4-1 and TRBJ1-2; possibly TRBD1 for D (5 bases). Germline V CDR1 and CDR2: MGHRA, YSYEKL. The CDR3 loop spans 14 amino acids. Trimming left V 1 base short and J 4 bases short, with 10 bases between. The CDR3 coding sequence is TGCGCCAGCAGCCAAGTTAGTGGGGGCTATGGCTACACCTTC. It codes for CASSQVSGGYGYTF.

The rearrangement joins TRBV6-1 to TRBJ2-2; D is uncertain. Germline CDR1 reads MNHNS; CDR2 reads SASEGT. The CDR3 is made up of 15 amino acids. With 2 bases removed from V and 4 bases from J, the gap between germline ends came to 11 bases. The CDR3, as DNA: TGTGCCAGCAGTGAACCCAAGGACGGCACCGGGGAGCTGTTTTTT. Its protein is CASSEPKDGTGELFF.

CDR3 DNA: TGTGCCAGCAGTTTTCGGGGTACCGGCCATGAGCAGTTCTTC. It codes for CASSFRGTGHEQFF. The rearrangement uses TRBV28 and TRBJ2-1, with D possibly matching TRBD2 (5 bases). Germline assignment: CDR1 MDHEN and CDR2 SYDVKM. CDR3 length equals 14 residues. V lost 3 bases, J lost 8 bases, and 14 bases lay in between.

This chain connects TRBV5-1 to TRBJ2-1, with 7 bases identical to TRBD2. The germline V gene has CDR1 SGHRS and CDR2 YFSETQ. V was pared by 1 base and J by 5 bases, with 9 bases of the junction left unmatched. The length of the CDR3 is 16 residues. This chain's CDR3 is CASSLTLGTTNNEQFF. The CDR3 DNA is TGCGCCAGCAGCTTGACATTAGGGACTACAAACAATGAGCAGTTCTTC.

The V call is TRBV6-1, the J call TRBJ2-7; D perhaps matches TRBD1 (6 bases). The CDR3 loop spans 13 amino acids. Trimming shortened V by 6 bases and J by 0 bases, and 9 bases separated the two germline ends. Per germline, CDR1 MNHNS and CDR2 SASEGT. The CDR3 bases are TGTGCCAGCAGGCTAGGGGGCTCCTACGAGCAGTACTTC. It specifies CASRLGGSYEQYF.

This clone was seen a single time. The V gene is TRBV29-1, the J gene TRBJ2-1; no clear D. Germline-derived CDR1 and CDR2 are SQVTM and ANQGSEA. The V end was cut by 1 base, the J end by 0 bases, with 7 bases between. This CDR3 is 14 amino acids long. Written as DNA, the CDR3 is TGCAGCGTTGAAGGCGGACCCTCCTACAATGAGCAGTTCTTC. Protein product: CSVEGGPSYNEQFF.

The chain has TRBV30 and TRBJ2-7; 8 nucleotides line up with TRBD2. Germline-derived CDR1 and CDR2 are GTSNPN and SVGIG (reference sequence). This CDR3 has 14 residues. V shed 0 bases, J shed 6 bases, and the junction held 7 bases outside the gene matches. Here the CDR3 DNA reads TGTGCCTGGAGTGTACACGGGAGGGCACTCGAGCAGTACTTC. Amino acid sequence: CAWSVHGRALEQYF.

The V gene is TRBV7-8, the J gene TRBJ2-5; the D call may be TRBD1 or TRBD2 (5 bases each). The V end lost 1 base, the J end lost 5 bases, and 8 bases lay between the germline ends. This CDR3 is 13 amino acids long. Looked up from germline, CDR1 is SGHVS and CDR2 is FQNEAQ. The CDR3 DNA reads TGTGCCAGCAGCTTAGTAGGGACCGAGACCCAGTACTTC. Residues: CASSLVGTETQYF.

This clone is medium-sized in the sample. The chain combines TRBV9 with TRBJ2-1; D may be TRBD2 (5 bases). Germline V gene data show CDR1 as SGDLS and CDR2 as YYNGEE. Trimming cost V 0 bases and J 8 bases, with 9 bases left between them. The CDR3 runs to 13 residues. DNA for the CDR3: TGTGCCAGCAGCGTAGACGCGGGTGATGAGCAGTTCTTC. Its translation is CASSVDAGDEQFF.

The rearrangement uses TRBV9 and TRBJ1-2; 9 nucleotides line up with TRBD1. CDR3 length: 14 residues. Losses at the gene ends were 3 bases for V and 8 bases for J; bases not matched to a gene: 8. Per germline, CDR1 SGDLS and CDR2 YYNGEE. In DNA form, the CDR3 reads TGTGCCAGCAGCGAATCCGGGACAGGGAGAGGCTACACCTTC. It codes for CASSESGTGRGYTF.

This clone was observed a few times. The V and J genes are TRBV5-1 and TRBJ2-1, with 7 bases fitting TRBD1. The CDR3 is 16 residues long. With 1 base clipped from V and 7 bases from J, the junction kept 11 bases outside the gene matches. CDR1 is SGHRS and CDR2 is YFSETQ in the germline V gene. The CDR3 protein is CASSLSPLTGMNEQFF. Here the CDR3 DNA reads TGCGCCAGCAGCTTGTCTCCTCTGACAGGGATGAATGAGCAGTTCTTC.

The V call is TRBV7-2, the J call TRBJ2-1; 8 nucleotides match TRBD2. Trimming removed 3 bases from V and 2 bases from J; junction bases left unmatched: 3. The length of the CDR3 is 15 residues. Germline CDR1 and CDR2: SGHTA and FQGNSA. The DNA for the CDR3 is TGTGCCAGCAGCTTTAGGGGACTAGCCTACAATGAGCAGTTCTTC. It is translated as CASSFRGLAYNEQFF.